This T cell receptor beta chain was identified in a study of cytomegalovirus exposure and HLA in healthy donors. Notes on the study in general: It was 150 or so TCR beta chains that were listed as cytomegalovirus-associated.

Of note for this clone: Its antigen is unidentified.

It was with 60 Vbeta and 13 Jbeta primers that the PCR ran. The data were produced by immunoSEQ multiplex PCR, yet TCRdb's version contains in-frame clones alone and is incomplete. The sample includes about 100,000 clones, around 80% of them seen just once. The sequencing input was PBMCs. This TCR was sampled from a man under 40 in good health and CMV-seronegative.

The CDR3 DNA reads TGCGCCAGCAGCCCCGGGACAGGGGAGGGCTACACCTTC. Protein: CASSPGTGEGYTF. The chain is built from TRBV5-1 and TRBJ1-2, with 10 positions matching TRBD1. Germline assignment: CDR1 SGHRS and CDR2 YFSETQ. The CDR3 is 13 amino acids. The V segment lost 4 bases and the J segment 8 bases; nucleotides outside the gene matches: 5.